This TCR beta chain derives from a study of cytomegalovirus exposure and HLA in healthy donors. The study ran its PCR with 60 Vbeta and 13 Jbeta primers. The data were produced by immunoSEQ multiplex PCR, yet TCRdb's version contains in-frame clones alone and is incomplete. In the table there are about 130,000 clones, around 83% of which are singletons. At the time of sampling, donors were nominally healthy, though unrecorded immune exposures were likely. As for this clone: Its matching antigen is unknown.

Broader study findings: In presence/absence analyses, roughly uniform sequencing depth across donors was assumed. A later analysis reported that several of the most significant clusters appeared to be linked to common viral pathogens, among them Epstein-Barr virus. Immune exposure information available was restricted to CMV serostatus.

This CDR3 region has 16 residues. With 5 bases clipped from V and 7 bases from J, the junction kept 8 bases outside the gene matches. Germline-derived CDR1 and CDR2 are SEHNR and FQNEAQ (reference sequence). The chain recombines TRBV7-9 with TRBJ1-4; TRBD1 matches 12 bases. This receptor was identified in a girl aged 2-15 years in good health and CMV-seronegative. The material sequenced was PBMCs. The CDR3 sequence is CASSVGTGGAGEKLFF. DNA of the CDR3: TGTGCCAGCAGCGTGGGGACAGGGGGCGCGGGTGAAAAACTGTTTTTT.